This T cell receptor beta chain comes out of a study of CD8 T cells in Susac syndrome. Trimming pared 3 bases from V and 7 bases from J, leaving 18 bases between. CDR3 size: 14 residues. Germline V gene data show CDR1 as SQVTM and CDR2 as ANQGSEA. Reverse transcription of roughly 0.5 to 1 ug RNA was performed with random hexamers. TCRdb itself ran the immunoSEQ multiplex PCR reads through MiXCR, one entry per CDR3 protein. Of some 260,000 distinct CDR3 sequences in the sample, around 83% are singletons; the top ten hold 0.11%. The source of this sequence is a human donor with multiple sclerosis. V and J are TRBV29-1 and TRBJ1-1; the D gene is possibly TRBD1 (6 bases). The sequenced material came from CD8+ T cells from PBMCs. The CDR3 region has the DNA TGCAGCGTTGAGGGAGGTATGGGGGCGGGTGAAGCTTTCTTT. This codes for CSVEGGMGAGEAFF.